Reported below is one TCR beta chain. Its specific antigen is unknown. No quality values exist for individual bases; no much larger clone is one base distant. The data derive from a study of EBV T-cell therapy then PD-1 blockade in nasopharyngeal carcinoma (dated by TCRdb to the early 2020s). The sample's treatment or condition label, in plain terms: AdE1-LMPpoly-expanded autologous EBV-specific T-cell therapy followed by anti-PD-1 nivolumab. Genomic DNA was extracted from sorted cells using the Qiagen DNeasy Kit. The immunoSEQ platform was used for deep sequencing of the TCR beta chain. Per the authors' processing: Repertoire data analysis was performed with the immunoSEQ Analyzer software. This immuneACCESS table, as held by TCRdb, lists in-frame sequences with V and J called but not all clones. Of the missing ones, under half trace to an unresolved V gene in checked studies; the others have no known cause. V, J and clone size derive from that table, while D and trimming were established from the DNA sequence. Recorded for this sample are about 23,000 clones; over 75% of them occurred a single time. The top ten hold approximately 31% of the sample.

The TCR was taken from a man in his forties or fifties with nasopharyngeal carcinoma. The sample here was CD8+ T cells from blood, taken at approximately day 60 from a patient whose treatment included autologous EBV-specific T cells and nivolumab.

The CDR3 amino acid sequence is: CASSGRRTEAFF. The DNA is TGTGCCAGTTCCGGCAGGAGGACTGAAGCTTTCTTT. Recombination linked TRBV19 to TRBJ1-1, with the D gene not clear enough to name. Relative to germline, V is 8 bases shorter and J is 5 bases shorter, with 12 bases between their ends. Spanning cysteine to phenylalanine, the CDR3 consists of 12 amino acids. Left in the record is the CDR3 DNA by itself, 36 bases read in frame from the first base. From a lookup of the germline V gene (reference sequence), CDR1 and CDR2 are LNHDA and SQIVND.